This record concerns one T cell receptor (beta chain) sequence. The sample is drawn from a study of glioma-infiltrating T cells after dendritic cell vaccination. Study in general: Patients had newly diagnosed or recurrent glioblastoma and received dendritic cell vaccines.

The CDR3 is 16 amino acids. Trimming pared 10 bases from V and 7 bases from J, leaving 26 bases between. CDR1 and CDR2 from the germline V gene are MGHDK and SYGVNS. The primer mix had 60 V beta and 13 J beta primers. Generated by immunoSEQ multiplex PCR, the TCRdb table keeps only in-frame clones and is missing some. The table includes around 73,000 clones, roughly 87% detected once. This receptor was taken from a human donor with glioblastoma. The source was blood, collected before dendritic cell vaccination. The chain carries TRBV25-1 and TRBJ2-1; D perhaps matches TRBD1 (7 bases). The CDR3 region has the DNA TGTGCCACCGACGCGACAGGGCCCAATCGGGGGAATGAGCAGTTCTTC. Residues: CATDATGPNRGNEQFF.